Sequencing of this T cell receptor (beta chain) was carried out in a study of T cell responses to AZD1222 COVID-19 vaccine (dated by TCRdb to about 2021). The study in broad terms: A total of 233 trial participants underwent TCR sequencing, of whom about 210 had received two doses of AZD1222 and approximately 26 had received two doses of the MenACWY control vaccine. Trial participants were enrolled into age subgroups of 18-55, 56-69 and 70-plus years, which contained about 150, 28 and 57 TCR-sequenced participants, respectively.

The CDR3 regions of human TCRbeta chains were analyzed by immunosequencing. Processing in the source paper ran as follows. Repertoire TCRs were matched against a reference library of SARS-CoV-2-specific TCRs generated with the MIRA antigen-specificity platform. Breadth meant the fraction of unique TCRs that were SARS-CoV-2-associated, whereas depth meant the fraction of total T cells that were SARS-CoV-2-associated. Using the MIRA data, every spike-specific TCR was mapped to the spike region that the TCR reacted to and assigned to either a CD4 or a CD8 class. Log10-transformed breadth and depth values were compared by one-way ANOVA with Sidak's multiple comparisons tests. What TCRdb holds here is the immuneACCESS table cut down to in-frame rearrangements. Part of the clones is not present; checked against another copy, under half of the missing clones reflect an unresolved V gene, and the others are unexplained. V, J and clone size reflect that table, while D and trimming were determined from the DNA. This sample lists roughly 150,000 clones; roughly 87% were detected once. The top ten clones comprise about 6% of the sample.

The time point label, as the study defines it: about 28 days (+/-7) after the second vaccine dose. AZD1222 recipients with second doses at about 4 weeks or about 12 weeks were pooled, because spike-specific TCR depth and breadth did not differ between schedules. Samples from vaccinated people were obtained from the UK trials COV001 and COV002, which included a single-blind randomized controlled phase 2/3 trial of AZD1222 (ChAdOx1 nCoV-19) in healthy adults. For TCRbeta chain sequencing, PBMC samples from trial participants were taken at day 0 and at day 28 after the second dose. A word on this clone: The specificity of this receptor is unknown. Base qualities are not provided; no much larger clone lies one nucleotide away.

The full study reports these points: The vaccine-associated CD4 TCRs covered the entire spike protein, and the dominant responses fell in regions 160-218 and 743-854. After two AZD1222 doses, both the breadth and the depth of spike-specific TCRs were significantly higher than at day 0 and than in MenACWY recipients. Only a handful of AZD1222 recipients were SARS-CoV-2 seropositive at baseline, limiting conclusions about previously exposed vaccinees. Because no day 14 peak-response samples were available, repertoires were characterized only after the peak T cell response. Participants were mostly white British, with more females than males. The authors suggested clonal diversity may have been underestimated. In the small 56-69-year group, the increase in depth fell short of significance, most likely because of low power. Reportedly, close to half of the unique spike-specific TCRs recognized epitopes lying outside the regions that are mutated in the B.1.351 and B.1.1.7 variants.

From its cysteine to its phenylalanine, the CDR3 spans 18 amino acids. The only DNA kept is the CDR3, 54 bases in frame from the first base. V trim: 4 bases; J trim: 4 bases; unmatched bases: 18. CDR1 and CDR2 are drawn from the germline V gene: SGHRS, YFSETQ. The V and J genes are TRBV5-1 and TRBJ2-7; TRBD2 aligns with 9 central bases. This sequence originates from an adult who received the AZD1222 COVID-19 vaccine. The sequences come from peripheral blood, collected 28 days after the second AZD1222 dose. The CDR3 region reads CASSPLVPPRRGGYEQYF. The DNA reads TGCGCCAGCAGCCCCCTTGTCCCCCCCCGGCGGGGGGGATACGAGCAGTACTTC.